This is a list of T cell receptor beta chains from one sample in a study of response to subunit inactivated influenza vaccine. TCRdb independently ran MiXCR on the RT-PCR reads; one entry per CDR3 protein. The sample lists about 780,000 distinct CDR3 sequences, about 18% occurring once. The specimen was PBMCs from blood, collected roughly 5 days after vaccination. The receptor set was obtained from a man over 45 who received an inactivated influenza vaccine. Each CDR3 is given with its conserved first and last residue. Each record gives: V gene, D gene, J gene, clone size, CDR3 protein, CDR3 DNA. A D gene is named only where the DNA matches it firmly. Size is omitted from some rows. Given values are once, few, many or a class for expanded clones.

v_call: TRBV6-2/TRBV6-3; d_call: NA; j_call: TRBJ1-5; clone_size: NA; cdr3_aa: CASSYGPGQPQHF; cdr3_nt: TGTGCCAGCAGTTACGGCCCCGGGCAGCCCCAGCATTTT
v_call: TRBV12-3/TRBV12-4; d_call: NA; j_call: TRBJ1-4; clone_size: few; cdr3_aa: CASSLKGRNEKLFF; cdr3_nt: TGTGCCAGCAGTTTAAAGGGGCGTAATGAAAAACTGTTTTTT
v_call: TRBV24-1; d_call: NA; j_call: TRBJ2-5; clone_size: NA; cdr3_aa: CATSDSLMKETQYF; cdr3_nt: TGTGCCACCAGTGATTCCCTGATGAAAGAGACCCAGTACTTC
v_call: TRBV15; d_call: TRBD1; j_call: TRBJ2-3; clone_size: NA; cdr3_aa: CATSSHPTGGQYF; cdr3_nt: TGTGCCACCAGCAGCCACCCGACAGGGGGGCAGTATTTT
v_call: TRBV10-3; d_call: TRBD1; j_call: TRBJ2-3; clone_size: few; cdr3_aa: CAIRGQGGDTQYF; cdr3_nt: TGTGCCATCAGAGGACAGGGAGGAGATACGCAGTATTTT
v_call: TRBV29-1; d_call: NA; j_call: TRBJ2-7; clone_size: NA; cdr3_aa: CSVERAGSSYEQYF; cdr3_nt: TGCAGCGTTGAGAGGGCGGGGAGCTCCTACGAGCAGTACTTC
v_call: TRBV10-3; d_call: NA; j_call: TRBJ2-7; clone_size: many; cdr3_aa: CAIRGQSDAQQYF; cdr3_nt: TGTGCCATCAGAGGACAGTCCGATGCCCAGCAGTACTTC
v_call: TRBV25-1; d_call: NA; j_call: TRBJ2-1; clone_size: NA; cdr3_aa: CASELRAWGNEQFF; cdr3_nt: TGTGCCAGTGAATTAAGGGCGTGGGGGAATGAGCAGTTCTTC
v_call: TRBV6-5; d_call: TRBD1; j_call: TRBJ2-5; clone_size: few; cdr3_aa: CASSYSTGGRETQYF; cdr3_nt: TGTGCCAGCAGTTACTCGACAGGGGGCCGAGAGACCCAGTACTTC
v_call: TRBV28; d_call: TRBD2; j_call: TRBJ2-3; clone_size: few; cdr3_aa: CASSLLSSGGIDTQYF; cdr3_nt: TGTGCCAGCAGTTTGTTATCTAGCGGGGGGATAGATACGCAGTATTTT
v_call: TRBV7-3; d_call: NA; j_call: TRBJ2-1; clone_size: few; cdr3_aa: CASSSTGGAPNEQFF; cdr3_nt: TGTGCCAGCAGCTCCACTGGGGGGGCGCCTAATGAGCAGTTCTTC
v_call: TRBV5-1; d_call: NA; j_call: TRBJ2-2; clone_size: few; cdr3_aa: CASSLEGFVTGELFF; cdr3_nt: TGCGCCAGCAGCTTGGAGGGTTTCGTCACCGGGGAGCTGTTTTTT
v_call: TRBV20-1; d_call: NA; j_call: TRBJ1-5; clone_size: many; cdr3_aa: CSAAGQLNQPQHF; cdr3_nt: TGCAGTGCGGCCGGACAATTAAATCAGCCCCAGCATTTT
v_call: TRBV6-5; d_call: NA; j_call: TRBJ2-5; clone_size: NA; cdr3_aa: CASSYASDGRGETQYF; cdr3_nt: TGTGCCAGCAGTTACGCCTCGGACGGCCGGGGGGAGACCCAGTACTTC
v_call: TRBV20-1; d_call: TRBD2; j_call: TRBJ2-5; clone_size: few; cdr3_aa: CSAIPGLAGVAETQYF; cdr3_nt: TGCAGTGCTATCCCCGGACTAGCGGGGGTGGCAGAGACCCAGTACTTC
v_call: TRBV29-1; d_call: NA; j_call: TRBJ2-7; clone_size: NA; cdr3_aa: CSVLLVGEQYF; cdr3_nt: TGCAGCGTCTTACTAGTAGGCGAGCAGTACTTC
v_call: TRBV5-1; d_call: TRBD1; j_call: TRBJ1-1; clone_size: many; cdr3_aa: CASSLGTGLNTEAFF; cdr3_nt: TGCGCCAGCAGCTTGGGGACAGGTTTAAACACTGAAGCTTTCTTT
v_call: TRBV4-1; d_call: TRBD1; j_call: TRBJ2-7; clone_size: NA; cdr3_aa: CASSRPGQGVHEQYF; cdr3_nt: TGCGCCAGCAGCCGCCCGGGACAGGGAGTGCACGAGCAGTACTTC
v_call: TRBV20-1; d_call: NA; j_call: TRBJ2-1; clone_size: NA; cdr3_aa: CSADTNSREQFF; cdr3_nt: TGCAGTGCTGATACGAATTCGCGTGAGCAGTTCTTC
v_call: TRBV5-1; d_call: TRBD1; j_call: TRBJ2-5; clone_size: NA; cdr3_aa: CASSNGQGGSETQYF; cdr3_nt: TGCGCCAGCAGCAACGGACAGGGGGGCTCAGAGACCCAGTACTTC
v_call: TRBV13; d_call: TRBD2; j_call: TRBJ2-1; clone_size: many; cdr3_aa: CASSLGAGGNYNEQFF; cdr3_nt: TGTGCCAGCAGCTTAGGTGCGGGGGGGAACTACAATGAGCAGTTCTTC
v_call: TRBV6-2/TRBV6-3; d_call: NA; j_call: TRBJ2-7; clone_size: NA; cdr3_aa: CASSYSTYEQYF; cdr3_nt: TGTGCCAGCAGTTACTCGACCTACGAGCAGTACTTC
v_call: TRBV10-3; d_call: NA; j_call: TRBJ2-5; clone_size: NA; cdr3_aa: CAISEALAQETQYF; cdr3_nt: TGTGCCATCAGTGAGGCTTTAGCCCAAGAGACCCAGTACTTC
v_call: TRBV29-1; d_call: TRBD1; j_call: TRBJ2-3; clone_size: few; cdr3_aa: CSVSGTGGTDTQYF; cdr3_nt: TGCAGCGTTTCCGGGACAGGGGGGACAGATACGCAGTATTTT
v_call: TRBV5-1; d_call: NA; j_call: TRBJ2-7; clone_size: NA; cdr3_aa: CASSLGSRVSSYEQYF; cdr3_nt: TGCGCCAGCAGCCTGGGTTCGCGGGTTAGCTCCTACGAGCAGTACTTC
v_call: TRBV2; d_call: NA; j_call: TRBJ1-1; clone_size: NA; cdr3_aa: CASGGEMNTEAFF; cdr3_nt: TGTGCCAGCGGGGGGGAAATGAACACTGAAGCTTTCTTT
v_call: TRBV28; d_call: NA; j_call: TRBJ2-2; clone_size: few; cdr3_aa: CASSLYRGGTGELFF; cdr3_nt: TGTGCCAGCAGTTTATACAGGGGAGGCACCGGGGAGCTGTTTTTT
v_call: TRBV3-1; d_call: NA; j_call: TRBJ2-7; clone_size: NA; cdr3_aa: CASSQVIGAYEQYF; cdr3_nt: TGTGCCAGCAGCCAAGTTATCGGGGCTTACGAGCAGTACTTC
v_call: TRBV7-6; d_call: TRBD1; j_call: TRBJ2-7; clone_size: NA; cdr3_aa: CASSPTGTGNYEQYF; cdr3_nt: TGTGCCAGCAGCCCTACCGGGACAGGTAACTACGAGCAGTACTTC
v_call: TRBV12-3/TRBV12-4; d_call: TRBD1; j_call: TRBJ1-2; clone_size: NA; cdr3_aa: CASSRTGRNYGYTF; cdr3_nt: TGTGCCAGCAGCCGGACAGGGCGGAACTATGGCTACACCTTC
v_call: TRBV30; d_call: TRBD1; j_call: TRBJ2-7; clone_size: NA; cdr3_aa: CACSGDRVAEQYF; cdr3_nt: TGTGCCTGCTCCGGCGACAGGGTGGCTGAGCAGTACTTC
v_call: TRBV28; d_call: TRBD1; j_call: TRBJ1-5; clone_size: few; cdr3_aa: CASGIGQGGNQPQHF; cdr3_nt: TGTGCCAGCGGAATTGGACAGGGGGGCAATCAGCCCCAGCATTTT
v_call: TRBV7-2; d_call: NA; j_call: TRBJ1-1; clone_size: NA; cdr3_aa: CASSSTTHKAFF; cdr3_nt: TGTGCCAGCAGCTCGACGACACATAAAGCTTTCTTT
v_call: TRBV4-1; d_call: TRBD2; j_call: TRBJ2-5; clone_size: few; cdr3_aa: CASSQEGLAGLQETQYF; cdr3_nt: TGCGCCAGCAGCCAAGAAGGGCTAGCGGGGCTGCAAGAGACCCAGTACTTC
v_call: TRBV6-1; d_call: NA; j_call: TRBJ1-2; clone_size: NA; cdr3_aa: CASSATAGYGYTF; cdr3_nt: TGTGCCAGCAGTGCGACAGCCGGCTATGGCTACACCTTC
v_call: TRBV5-1; d_call: TRBD1; j_call: TRBJ2-7; clone_size: many; cdr3_aa: CASSLGTGNHEQYF; cdr3_nt: TGCGCCAGCAGCTTGGGGACAGGGAACCACGAGCAGTACTTC
v_call: TRBV20-1; d_call: NA; j_call: TRBJ1-4; clone_size: NA; cdr3_aa: CSGGQGREKLFF; cdr3_nt: TGCAGTGGAGGGCAGGGTCGCGAAAAACTGTTTTTT
v_call: TRBV15; d_call: NA; j_call: TRBJ2-7; clone_size: NA; cdr3_aa: CATSRGTPYEQYF; cdr3_nt: TGTGCCACCAGCAGAGGGACTCCCTACGAGCAGTACTTC
v_call: TRBV29-1; d_call: NA; j_call: TRBJ2-1; clone_size: few; cdr3_aa: CSAKSGVLYNEQFF; cdr3_nt: TGCAGCGCCAAGTCCGGGGTTCTATACAATGAGCAGTTCTTC
v_call: TRBV5-1; d_call: NA; j_call: TRBJ2-3; clone_size: NA; cdr3_aa: CASSLAAVPSTDTQYF; cdr3_nt: TGCGCCAGCAGCTTGGCGGCCGTCCCTAGCACAGATACGCAGTATTTT
v_call: TRBV6-6; d_call: NA; j_call: TRBJ2-7; clone_size: few; cdr3_aa: CASSPQALGEQYF; cdr3_nt: TGTGCCAGCAGTCCTCAGGCCCTCGGCGAGCAGTACTTC
v_call: TRBV7-3; d_call: NA; j_call: TRBJ2-5; clone_size: NA; cdr3_aa: CASSLRPGETQYF; cdr3_nt: TGTGCCAGCAGCTTAAGGCCAGGGGAGACCCAGTACTTC
v_call: TRBV18; d_call: NA; j_call: TRBJ1-1; clone_size: few; cdr3_aa: CASSPPQAGTNTEAFF; cdr3_nt: TGTGCCAGCTCACCACCTCAAGCAGGGACGAACACTGAAGCTTTCTTT
v_call: TRBV5-1; d_call: NA; j_call: TRBJ2-7; clone_size: few; cdr3_aa: CATPYGVDSYEQYF; cdr3_nt: TGCGCCACTCCCTATGGGGTCGACTCCTACGAGCAGTACTTC
v_call: TRBV20-1; d_call: TRBD2; j_call: TRBJ2-7; clone_size: NA; cdr3_aa: CSASPLSGSYEQYF; cdr3_nt: TGCAGTGCTAGCCCCTTGAGCGGGAGCTACGAGCAGTACTTC
v_call: TRBV10-3; d_call: TRBD1; j_call: TRBJ2-5; clone_size: few; cdr3_aa: CAISAGTGQRTRETQYF; cdr3_nt: TGTGCCATCAGCGCGGGGACAGGCCAGAGGACACGGGAGACCCAGTACTTC
v_call: TRBV19; d_call: NA; j_call: TRBJ2-2; clone_size: NA; cdr3_aa: CASKQEPITGELFF; cdr3_nt: TGTGCCAGTAAACAAGAACCCATCACCGGGGAGCTGTTTTTT
v_call: TRBV11-2; d_call: TRBD1; j_call: TRBJ1-1; clone_size: few; cdr3_aa: CASSLNPGTGNTEAFF; cdr3_nt: TGTGCCAGCAGCTTAAACCCCGGGACAGGGAACACTGAAGCTTTCTTT
v_call: TRBV7-2; d_call: NA; j_call: TRBJ2-7; clone_size: many; cdr3_aa: CASSLTGDRRGLEQYF; cdr3_nt: TGTGCCAGCAGCTTAACGGGAGACAGGCGGGGGCTCGAGCAGTACTTC
v_call: TRBV6-1; d_call: TRBD1; j_call: TRBJ1-6; clone_size: few; cdr3_aa: CASNLGQGTPSPLHF; cdr3_nt: TGTGCCAGCAACCTAGGACAGGGGACCCCTTCACCCCTCCACTTT
v_call: TRBV11-2; d_call: TRBD2; j_call: TRBJ2-7; clone_size: NA; cdr3_aa: CASSSLEGTSAHEQYF; cdr3_nt: TGTGCCAGCAGCTCCTTGGAGGGAACTAGCGCCCACGAGCAGTACTTC
v_call: TRBV7-9; d_call: NA; j_call: TRBJ2-2; clone_size: NA; cdr3_aa: CASIPRQGGVTGELFF; cdr3_nt: TGTGCCAGCATTCCTCGGCAGGGAGGAGTCACCGGGGAGCTGTTTTTT
v_call: TRBV20-1; d_call: NA; j_call: TRBJ2-3; clone_size: few; cdr3_aa: CSASAGYRTDTQYF; cdr3_nt: TGCAGTGCTAGCGCGGGGTACAGAACAGATACGCAGTATTTT
v_call: TRBV6-6; d_call: NA; j_call: TRBJ2-7; clone_size: NA; cdr3_aa: CASSEEGDEQYF; cdr3_nt: TGTGCCAGTAGCGAGGAGGGCGACGAGCAGTACTTC
v_call: TRBV7-2; d_call: TRBD2; j_call: TRBJ2-7; clone_size: NA; cdr3_aa: CASSSLLAGDYEQYF; cdr3_nt: TGTGCCAGCAGCTCACTTCTAGCGGGAGACTACGAGCAGTACTTC